In this sample, the clone carrying this TCR beta chain turned up many times. What it recognizes is unknown. The diagnostic workup employed clinical symptoms, serum thyroxine, TRAb, thyroid ultrasound and orbital computed tomography. The data stem from a study of Graves' ophthalmopathy and Graves' hyperthyroidism. Study-wide context: Peripheral blood collection took place at initial diagnosis, before any treatment. Study observations and caveats: Ophthalmopathy progression was predicted by the model at approximately 71% sensitivity and 72.22% specificity. Most thyroid-expanded clonotypes exceeding 0.001 frequency were also found in blood.

CDR3 regions of TCR beta were amplified from RNA transcripts. An opening RT-PCR round employed HTBI primers and preceded a second-round multiplex PCR. TCRdb redid the calling of the multiplex PCR reads with MiXCR, one entry per CDR3 protein. Found here are about 400,000 distinct CDR3 sequences, less than 20% of them singletons; the top ten hold about 7.3%. V shed 6 bases and J shed 0 bases, with 11 bases lying between them. The length of the CDR3 is 14 residues. The clonotype was recovered from a woman aged 18-29 years with stable Graves' hyperthyroidism. V usage is TRBV12-3 or TRBV12-4 and J usage is TRBJ1-1; maybe TRBD1 (5 bases). What was sequenced was peripheral blood. The CDR3 loop is CASRQDPLNTEAFF. The CDR3 DNA sequence: TGTGCCAGCAGACAGGACCCCCTGAACACTGAAGCTTTCTTT.